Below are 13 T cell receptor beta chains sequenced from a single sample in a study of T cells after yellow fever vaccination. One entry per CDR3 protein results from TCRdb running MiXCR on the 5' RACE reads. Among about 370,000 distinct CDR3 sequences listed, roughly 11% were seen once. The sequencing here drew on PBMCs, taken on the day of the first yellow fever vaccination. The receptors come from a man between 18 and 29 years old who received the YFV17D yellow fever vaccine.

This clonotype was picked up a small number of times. CDR3 bases: TGTGCCAGCAGCTTATCCTTTGGGGACACCTACGAGCAGTACTTC. It specifies CASSLSFGDTYEQYF. V usage is TRBV7-9 and J usage is TRBJ2-7; TRBD1 might be the D (6 bases). Germline CDR1 is SEHNR and CDR2 is FQNEAQ (reference sequence). This CDR3 is 15 amino acids long. Trimming pared 2 bases from V and 2 bases from J, leaving 13 bases between.

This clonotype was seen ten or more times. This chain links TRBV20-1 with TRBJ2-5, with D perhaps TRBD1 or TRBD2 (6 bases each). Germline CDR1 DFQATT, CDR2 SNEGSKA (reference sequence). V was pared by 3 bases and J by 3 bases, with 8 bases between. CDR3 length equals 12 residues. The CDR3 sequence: CSARGGEETQYF. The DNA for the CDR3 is TGCAGTGCTAGGGGGGGCGAAGAGACCCAGTACTTC.

The CDR3 loop is CASRETGERETQYF. CDR3 DNA sequence: TGCGCCAGCAGAGAGACAGGGGAAAGAGAGACCCAGTACTTC. The V call is TRBV5-1, the J call TRBJ2-5; 8 positions match TRBD1. The CDR3 is made up of 14 amino acids. J gave up 4 bases and V 5 bases, and 7 bases lay outside the gene matches. Per germline, CDR1 SGHRS and CDR2 YFSETQ.

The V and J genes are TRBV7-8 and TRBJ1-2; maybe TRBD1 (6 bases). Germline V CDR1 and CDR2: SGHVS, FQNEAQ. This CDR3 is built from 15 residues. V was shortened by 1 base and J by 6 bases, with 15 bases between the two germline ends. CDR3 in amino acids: CASSLGIQGLDGYTF. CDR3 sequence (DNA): TGTGCCAGCAGCTTAGGCATTCAGGGGCTGGATGGCTACACCTTC.

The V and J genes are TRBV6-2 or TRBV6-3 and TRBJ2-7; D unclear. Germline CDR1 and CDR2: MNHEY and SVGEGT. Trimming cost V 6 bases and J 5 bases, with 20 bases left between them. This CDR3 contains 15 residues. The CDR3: CASSPRSTLRHEQYV. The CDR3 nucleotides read TGTGCCAGCAGCCCACGAAGTACTCTCCGGCACGAGCAGTACGTC.

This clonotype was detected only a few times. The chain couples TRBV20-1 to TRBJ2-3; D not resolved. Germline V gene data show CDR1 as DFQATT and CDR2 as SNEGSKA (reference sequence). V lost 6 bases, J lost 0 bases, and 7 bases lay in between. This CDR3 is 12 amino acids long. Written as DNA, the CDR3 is TGCAGTGCCCATCGGAGCACAGATACGCAGTATTTT. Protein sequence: CSAHRSTDTQYF.

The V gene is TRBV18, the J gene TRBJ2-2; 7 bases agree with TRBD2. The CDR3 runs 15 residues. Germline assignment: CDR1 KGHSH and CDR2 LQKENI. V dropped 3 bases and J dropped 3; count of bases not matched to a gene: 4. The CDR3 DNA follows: TGTGCCAGCTCACCGGGAACTAGCGACACCGGGGAGCTGTTTTTT. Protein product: CASSPGTSDTGELFF.

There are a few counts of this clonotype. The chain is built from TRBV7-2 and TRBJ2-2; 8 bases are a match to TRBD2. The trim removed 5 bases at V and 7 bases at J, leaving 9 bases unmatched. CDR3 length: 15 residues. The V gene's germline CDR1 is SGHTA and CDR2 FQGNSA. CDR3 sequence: CASSPTTGGGGELFF. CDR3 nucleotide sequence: TGTGCCAGCAGCCCTACCACGGGGGGGGGCGGGGAGCTGTTTTTT.

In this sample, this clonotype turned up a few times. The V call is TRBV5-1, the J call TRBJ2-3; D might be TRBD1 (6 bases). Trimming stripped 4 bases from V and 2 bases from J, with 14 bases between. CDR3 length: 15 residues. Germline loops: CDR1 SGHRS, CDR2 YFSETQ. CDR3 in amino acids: CASSPDWTATDTQYF. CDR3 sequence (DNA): TGCGCCAGCAGCCCAGATTGGACAGCCACAGATACGCAGTATTTT.

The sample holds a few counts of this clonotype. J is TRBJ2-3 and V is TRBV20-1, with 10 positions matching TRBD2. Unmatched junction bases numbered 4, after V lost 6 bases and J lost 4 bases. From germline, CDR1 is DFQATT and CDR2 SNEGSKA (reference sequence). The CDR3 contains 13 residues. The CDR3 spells CSASGGAPDTQYF. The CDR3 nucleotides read TGCAGTGCGAGCGGGGGGGCCCCAGATACGCAGTATTTT.

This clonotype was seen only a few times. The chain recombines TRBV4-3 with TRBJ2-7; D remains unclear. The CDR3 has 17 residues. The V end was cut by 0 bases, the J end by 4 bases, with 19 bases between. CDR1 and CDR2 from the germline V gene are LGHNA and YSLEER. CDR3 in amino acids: CASSQDARQEKPYEQYF. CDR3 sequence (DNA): TGCGCCAGCAGCCAAGATGCGAGGCAGGAGAAACCTTACGAGCAGTACTTC.

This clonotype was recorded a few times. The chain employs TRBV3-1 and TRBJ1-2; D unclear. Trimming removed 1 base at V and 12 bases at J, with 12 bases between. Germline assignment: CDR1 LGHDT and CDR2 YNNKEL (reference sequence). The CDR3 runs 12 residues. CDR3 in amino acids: CASSQVGRANTF. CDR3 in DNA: TGTGCCAGCAGCCAAGTAGGAAGGGCAAACACCTTC.

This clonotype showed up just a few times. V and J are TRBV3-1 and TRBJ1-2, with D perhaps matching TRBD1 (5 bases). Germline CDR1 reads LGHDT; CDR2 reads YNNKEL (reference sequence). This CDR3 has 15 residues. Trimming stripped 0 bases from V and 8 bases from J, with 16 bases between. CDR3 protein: CASSQDPQGRAGYTF. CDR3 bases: TGTGCCAGCAGCCAAGATCCCCAGGGACGTGCGGGCTACACCTTC.